The entry below describes one T cell receptor beta chain. The data were taken from a study of blood T cell repertoires in COVID-19. At the level of the study: Acute and convalescent COVID-19 samples came from the United States, Italy and Spain. Sample material is recorded as cDNA or gDNA derived from T cells, B-cell-depleted T cells, or PBMCs.

Authors' data handling: The assay estimated nucleated cells by amplifying reference gene primers. Libraries were prepared by immunoSEQ multiplex PCR; TCRdb keeps only in-frame clonotypes and omits some of them. V, J and clone size derive from that table, while D and trimming were established from the DNA sequence. The sample records 270,000 or so clones, 75% to 90% being singletons. This sequence was found in a woman in her 40s who had recovered from COVID-19. The sequencing sample was made of peripheral blood.

This CDR3 is CASSSSPIAGRNTGELFF. CDR3 in DNA: TGCGCCAGCAGCTCTTCGCCGATAGCGGGAAGGAACACCGGGGAGCTGTTTTTT. This sequence joins TRBV5-1 and TRBJ2-2, with 8 bases fitting TRBD2. This CDR3 region has 18 residues. The germline CDR1 and CDR2 sequences are SGHRS and YFSETQ. V dropped 3 bases and J dropped 1; count of bases not matched to a gene: 11.